This TCR beta chain is from a study of blood T cell repertoires in COVID-19. Study-level information: Italy, Spain and the United States were the sources of the convalescent and acute COVID-19 samples. The cDNA or gDNA used as material had been derived from T cells, B-cell-depleted T cells, or PBMCs.

Trimming removed 1 base at V and 9 bases at J, with 16 bases between. Germline CDR1 SNHLY, CDR2 FYNNEI. This CDR3 is 15 amino acids long. As processed by the authors: Amplifying reference gene primers gave estimates of nucleated cell counts. Sequencing was performed with immunoSEQ multiplex PCR; in TCRdb, only in-frame clones are kept and a portion is missing. Clonal size and the V and J genes are those of that table, whereas D and trimming came from the DNA. The profile covers under 200,000 clones, with just under 80% appearing a single time and 6.5% to 7% taken by the ten largest. The sequence came from a man aged 70-80 years with active or convalescent COVID-19. The genes are TRBV2 and TRBJ1-5; D call uncertain. The sample consisted of peripheral blood. The DNA of the CDR3 is TGTGCCAGCAGTGAAGACCGACCTCGGGGTGGGCCCCAGCATTTT. Protein product: CASSEDRPRGGPQHF.